A single sample is the source of the 17 T cell receptor beta chains below, sequenced in a study of cytomegalovirus exposure and HLA in healthy donors. This table comes from immunoSEQ multiplex PCR, and its TCRdb copy is limited to in-frame clones, with some not included. The sample yields roughly 190,000 clones, around 88% seen once. Sequencing was carried out using PBMCs. The receptor set was obtained from a woman aged 18-29 years in good health and CMV-seronegative.

This sequence joins TRBV25-1 and TRBJ1-2, with D possibly TRBD1 on 6 matching bases. The CDR3 runs to 17 residues. V was trimmed by 5 bases and J by 4 bases, leaving 23 bases between them. CDR1 and CDR2 (germline): MGHDK, SYGVNS. The CDR3 nucleotides read TGTGCCAGCAGTTCTCCTCCCACGGGACACATTCCCTATGGCTACACCTTC. It specifies CASSSPPTGHIPYGYTF.

The chain uses TRBV19 and TRBJ2-3; 7 bases match TRBD1. The germline CDR1 and CDR2 sequences are LNHDA and SQIVND (reference sequence). After removal of 6 bases from V and 7 bases from J, the junction contained 10 bases not matched to a gene. CDR3 length: 14 residues. CDR3 region: CASSLSRGQNTQYF. DNA for the CDR3: TGTGCCAGTAGCCTCTCGAGGGGGCAAAATACGCAGTATTTT.

With respect to this clone: Additional DNA sequences in this sample encode the identical CDR3. This chain connects TRBV4-2 to TRBJ2-7, with D unresolved. Looked up from germline, CDR1 is LGHNA and CDR2 is YNFKEQ. The germline V and J ends were trimmed by 0 bases and 0 bases, with 6 bases remaining between them. The CDR3 contains 14 residues. For the CDR3, the DNA is TGTGCCAGCAGCCAAGACTGGGCCTCCTACGAGCAGTACTTC. This encodes CASSQDWASYEQYF.

J is TRBJ2-7 and V is TRBV29-1, with a tentative D call TRBD1 (5 bases). The V end was cut by 2 bases, the J end by 0 bases, with 17 bases between. This CDR3 is built from 16 residues. Germline V lookup: CDR1 SQVTM, CDR2 ANQGSEA. The CDR3: CSVEIRVRGVSYEQYF. In nucleotides, the CDR3 is TGCAGCGTTGAAATCAGGGTAAGGGGCGTCTCCTACGAGCAGTACTTC.

The rearrangement joins TRBV10-3 to TRBJ2-1, with D possibly TRBD1 on 6 matching bases. The ends were cut back, 4 bases at V and 8 bases at J, with 12 bases in the middle. The CDR3 sequence is 13 residues long. Germline V gene sequence: CDR1 ENHRY, CDR2 SYGVKD. CDR3 coding DNA: TGTGCCATCAGTGCACAGGGTCGCGATGAGCAGTTCTTC. Residues: CAISAQGRDEQFF.

This sequence joins TRBV4-1 and TRBJ2-7; weak D call: TRBD1 (5 bases). The V and J ends lost 0 bases and 0 bases respectively, with 9 bases between them. There are 15 residues in the CDR3. CDR1 is MGHRA, CDR2 YSYEKL, per germline. CDR3: CASSQDRANSYEQYF. CDR3 sequence (DNA): TGCGCCAGCAGCCAAGACAGGGCCAACTCCTACGAGCAGTACTTC.

The gene calls are TRBV5-5 and TRBJ2-7, with TRBD1 matching over 8 bases. The V gene's germline CDR1 is SGHKS and CDR2 YYEKEE (reference sequence). The length of the CDR3 is 14 residues. With 3 bases clipped from V and 3 bases from J, the junction kept 5 bases outside the gene matches. CDR3 residues: CASSSPGQDYEQYF. The DNA of the CDR3 is TGTGCCAGCAGCTCACCGGGACAGGACTACGAGCAGTACTTC.

This clone appeared a few times. This chain joins TRBV19 and TRBJ2-7; tentatively, D is TRBD2 (5 bases). The CDR3 consists of 16 residues. V lost 4 bases and J 0 bases, leaving 16 bases between the germline ends. Per germline, CDR1 LNHDA and CDR2 SQIVND (reference sequence). CDR3 protein: CASSRDGESASYEQYF. The CDR3 DNA follows: TGTGCCAGTAGTAGAGACGGGGAATCCGCCTCCTACGAGCAGTACTTC.

CDR3 sequence reads: CAISEDRGKGYTF. DNA for the CDR3: TGTGCCATCAGTGAGGACAGGGGGAAAGGCTACACCTTC. The genes are TRBV10-3 and TRBJ1-2, with TRBD1 matching 9 bases. V trimming: 2 bases; J trimming: 8 bases; junction bases outside the gene matches: 3. The CDR3 length is 13 residues. Germline V gene sequence: CDR1 ENHRY, CDR2 SYGVKD.

V and J are TRBV7-6 and TRBJ1-1, with 8 bases aligning to TRBD1. This CDR3 contains 15 residues. V gave up 5 bases and J gave up 0 bases; unmatched junction bases: 5. Germline CDR1 is SGHVS and CDR2 is FNYEAQ. In DNA, the CDR3 is TGTGCCAGCAGCGGGAACAGGGGGATGAACACTGAAGCTTTCTTT. It codes for CASSGNRGMNTEAFF. The variable domain in full, with the rest retrieved from reference TRBV7-6 and TRBJ1-1, is GAGVSQSPRYKVTKRGQDVALRCDPISGHVSLYWYRQALGQGPEFLTYFNYEAQQDKSGLPNDRFSAERPEGSISTLTIQRTEQRDSAMYRCASSGNRGMNTEAFFGQGTRLTVV.

The J gene is TRBJ2-3, the V gene TRBV30, with D perhaps TRBD1 (6 bases). Trimming pared 4 bases from V and 2 bases from J, leaving 13 bases between. This CDR3 is built from 14 residues. Germline CDR1 GTSNPN, CDR2 SVGIG (reference sequence). The CDR3 sequence is CAWKGTILTDTQYF. For the CDR3, the DNA is TGTGCCTGGAAGGGGACAATTCTCACAGATACGCAGTATTTT.

The V call is TRBV27, the J call TRBJ1-1; a weak D match, TRBD1 (6 bases). The germline gives CDR1 MNHEY, CDR2 SMNVEV (reference sequence). Between the trimmed V and J ends, which lost 3 bases and 0 bases, there was a span of 8 bases. The CDR3 has 14 residues. The chain's CDR3 is CASSFQGMNTEAFF. For the CDR3, the DNA is TGTGCCAGCAGTTTCCAGGGGATGAACACTGAAGCTTTCTTT.

V gene TRBV7-2 combines with J gene TRBJ2-7, with unresolved D. The CDR3 sequence is 15 residues long. The V and J ends lost 3 bases and 6 bases respectively, with 18 bases between them. CDR1 is SGHTA, CDR2 FQGNSA, per germline. In nucleotides, the CDR3 is TGTGCCAGCAGCTTTAATAGCTTTGTACCCCCCGAGCAGTACTTC. It is translated as CASSFNSFVPPEQYF.

The V and J genes are TRBV6-5 and TRBJ1-3, with 7 bases matching TRBD1. V shed 6 bases and J 0 bases; nucleotides not matched to a gene: 5. Germline CDR1 reads MNHEY; CDR2 reads SVGAGI. CDR3 size: 15 residues. CDR3 region: CASSQDRYSGNTIYF. Here the CDR3 DNA reads TGTGCCAGCAGCCAGGACAGGTACTCTGGAAACACCATATATTTT.

The chain employs TRBV15 and TRBJ1-2; 8 bases agree with TRBD1. This CDR3 region has 16 residues. With 3 bases clipped from V and 4 bases from J, the junction kept 10 bases outside the gene matches. The germline gives CDR1 LNHNV, CDR2 YYDKDF (reference sequence). The DNA of the CDR3 is TGTGCCACCAGCAGCCCTATTGGACAGGGCGTCTATGGCTACACCTTC. This encodes CATSSPIGQGVYGYTF.

Only one count was recorded for this clone. This rearrangement joins TRBV6-5 to TRBJ2-1; TRBD1 matches at 8 bases. Germline CDR1 reads MNHEY; CDR2 reads SVGAGI. The V and J ends lost 2 bases and 2 bases, in that order; junction bases with no gene match: 2. The CDR3 runs to 15 residues. As DNA, the CDR3 is TGTGCCAGCAGTTACGGACAGGGTCCCTACAATGAGCAGTTCTTC. This translates into CASSYGQGPYNEQFF.

This clone was seen once. The chain joins TRBV9 to TRBJ1-2, with D perhaps matching TRBD1 (5 bases). CDR1 is SGDLS, CDR2 YYNGEE, per germline. Trimming took off 2 bases at V and 8 bases at J, with 16 bases between the two ends. The CDR3 covers 14 residues. CDR3 amino acids: CASSVGPDSYGYTF. The CDR3, as DNA: TGTGCCAGCAGCGTTGGACCCGACAGTTACGGCTACACCTTC.